This entry lists 8 T cell receptor beta chains sequenced from one sample in a study of blood T cell repertoires in COVID-19. Generated by immunoSEQ multiplex PCR, the TCRdb table keeps only in-frame clones and is missing some. The repertoire holds hundreds of thousands of clones, with 75% to 90% as singletons. Sequenced material: peripheral blood. All receptors come from a man aged 40-49 years with acute or convalescent COVID-19.

The chain employs TRBV2 and TRBJ1-1; TRBD1 agrees at 7 bases. CDR3 length: 15 amino acids. Germline V lookup: CDR1 SNHLY, CDR2 FYNNEI. V lost 4 bases, J lost 3 bases, and 8 bases stayed unmatched. The CDR3 DNA reads TGTGCCAGCAGTGTACAGGGGATGATCGACACTGAAGCTTTCTTT. It translates to CASSVQGMIDTEAFF.

The genes are TRBV27 and TRBJ2-3; 14 positions match TRBD2. V dropped 6 bases and J dropped 4; count of bases not matched to a gene: 6. This CDR3 is built from 16 residues. CDR1 is MNHEY, CDR2 SMNVEV, per germline (reference sequence). The CDR3 coding sequence is TGTGCCAGCAGGCGACTAGCGGGGGGGCGCGCAGATACGCAGTATTTT. Amino acid sequence: CASRRLAGGRADTQYF.

The chain employs TRBV3-1 (or the pseudogene TRBV3-2) and TRBJ2-6, with D possibly matching TRBD1 (5 bases). The CDR3 totals 14 residues. Germline V gene sequence: CDR1 LGHDT, CDR2 YNNKEL (reference sequence). Trimming took 3 bases from V and 3 from J, leaving 6 bases between them. The CDR3 loop is CASSHRGGANVLTF. The DNA of the CDR3 is TGTGCCAGCAGCCATAGGGGTGGGGCCAACGTCCTGACTTTC.

This clone appeared once. The V and J genes are TRBV7-8 and TRBJ2-7; D gene ambiguous. The CDR3 sequence is 20 residues long. V was pared by 2 bases and J by 4 bases, with 30 bases between. CDR1 and CDR2 (germline): SGHVS, FQNEAQ. In nucleotides, the CDR3 is TGTGCCAGCAGCTTAACCCCTTTGAGTTCCGGTCGAGGATCTACTTACGAGCAGTACTTC. Its protein is CASSLTPLSSGRGSTYEQYF.

This clone was observed a single time. This rearrangement joins TRBV28 to TRBJ1-2, with D tentatively TRBD1 (6 bases). Deletions cut 6 bases from V and 2 bases from J, with 10 bases between. This CDR3 contains 13 residues. CDR1 and CDR2 (germline): MDHEN, SYDVKM. DNA for the CDR3: TGTGCCAGCAGCTGGACAGTCAACTATGGCTACACCTTC. It is translated as CASSWTVNYGYTF.

V and J are TRBV5-1 and TRBJ2-2, with D maybe TRBD1 (6 bases). Trimming took 4 bases from V and 4 from J, leaving 14 bases between them. This CDR3 is built from 15 residues. The germline V gene has CDR1 SGHRS and CDR2 YFSETQ. The chain's CDR3 is CASSQDSRSTGELFF. The CDR3 bases are TGCGCCAGCAGCCAGGACAGTAGGAGCACCGGGGAGCTGTTTTTT.

CDR3 region: CASSLPGQGYGYTF. For the CDR3, the DNA is TGCGCCAGCAGTTTACCGGGACAGGGGTATGGCTACACCTTC. This chain links TRBV10-1 with TRBJ1-2, with TRBD1 matching over 10 bases. The CDR3 is made up of 14 amino acids. Trimming removed 5 bases from V and 5 bases from J; junction bases left unmatched: 5. Germline CDR1 and CDR2: WNHNN and SYGVQD (reference sequence).

V and J are TRBV30 and TRBJ2-2; 9 bases agree with TRBD1. Germline CDR1 reads GTSNPN; CDR2 reads SVGIG (reference sequence). The CDR3 length is 16 residues. The ends lost 3 bases at V and 4 bases at J; junction bases unmatched: 9. The CDR3 loop reads CAWSVGGQGLTGELFF. CDR3 nucleotides: TGTGCCTGGAGCGTTGGAGGACAGGGGCTCACCGGGGAGCTGTTTTTT.